This T cell receptor beta chain was documented in a study of vaccination effects on CD4 cells after COVID-19. Study-wide background: Supplemented with approximately 10 IU/ml IL-2 and 10 ug/ml peptides, a few million PBMC per well were kept in culture.

Culture lasted 10 days before CD4+ T cell isolation. Each participant was administered two doses of either the BNT162b2 or the mRNA-1273 vaccine. In the vaccine recipients, nucleocapsid antibodies were negative and there was no prior SARS-CoV-2 infection. This CDR3 is built from 14 residues. Germline assignment: CDR1 LNHDA and CDR2 SQIVND (reference sequence). V lost 7 bases to trimming and J lost 6 bases; unmatched junction nucleotides: 7. General study results and limits: Clones of infection and vaccine origin contracted markedly late after vaccination.

The data were produced by immunoSEQ multiplex PCR, yet TCRdb's version contains in-frame clones alone and is incomplete. Of tens of thousands of clones detected, over 75% appear once; the ten largest clones hold over 2%. As regards this clone: Its antigen is unidentified.

The rearrangement links TRBV19 to TRBJ2-3, with 10 bases aligning to TRBD2. The sequence came from a human donor who received a COVID-19 vaccine. Specimen: CD4+ T cells from PBMCs cultured without peptide, collected after COVID-19 vaccination. The CDR3 nucleotides are TGTGCCAGTACCCCTAGCGGGGGAGGGGATACGCAGTATTTT. Protein sequence: CASTPSGGGDTQYF.